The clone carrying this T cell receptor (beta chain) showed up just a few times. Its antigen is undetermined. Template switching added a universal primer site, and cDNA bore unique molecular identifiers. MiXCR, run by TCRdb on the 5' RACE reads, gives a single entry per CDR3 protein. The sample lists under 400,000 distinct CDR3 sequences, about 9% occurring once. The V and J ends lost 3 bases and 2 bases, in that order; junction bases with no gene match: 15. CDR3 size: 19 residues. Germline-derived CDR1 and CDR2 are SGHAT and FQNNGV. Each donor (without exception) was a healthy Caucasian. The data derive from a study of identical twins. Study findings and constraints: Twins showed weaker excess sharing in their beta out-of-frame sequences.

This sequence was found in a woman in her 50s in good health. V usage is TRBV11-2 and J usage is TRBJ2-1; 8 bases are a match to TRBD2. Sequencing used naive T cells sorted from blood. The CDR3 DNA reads TGTGCCAGCAGCTTTAGTTCCGGAGGAAGCGGGAGAACCTACAATGAGCAGTTCTTC. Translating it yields CASSFSSGGSGRTYNEQFF. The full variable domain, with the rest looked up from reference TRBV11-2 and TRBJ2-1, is EAGVAQSPRYKIIEKRQSVAFWCNPISGHATLYWYQQILGQGPKLLIQFQNNGVVDDSQLPKDRFSAERLKGVDSTLKIQPAKLEDSAVYLCASSFSSGGSGRTYNEQFFGPGTRLTVL.